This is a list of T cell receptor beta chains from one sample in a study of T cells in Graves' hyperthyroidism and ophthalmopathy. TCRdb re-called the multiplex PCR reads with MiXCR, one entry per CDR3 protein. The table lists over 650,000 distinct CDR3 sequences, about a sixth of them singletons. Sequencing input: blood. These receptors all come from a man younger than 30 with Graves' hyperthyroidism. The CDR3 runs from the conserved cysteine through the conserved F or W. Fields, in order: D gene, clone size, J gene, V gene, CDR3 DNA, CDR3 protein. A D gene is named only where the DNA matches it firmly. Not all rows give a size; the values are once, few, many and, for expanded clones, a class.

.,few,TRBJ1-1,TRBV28,TGTGCCAGCGGCAACATCTGGTACACTGAAGCTTTCTTT,CASGNIWYTEAFF
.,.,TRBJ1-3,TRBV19,TGTGCCAGTAGTACCATGGCATTGACCTCTGGAAACACCATATATTTT,CASSTMALTSGNTIYF
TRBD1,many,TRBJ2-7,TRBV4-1,TGCGCCAGCAGCCAAGGGACAGGGTCCTCCTACGAGCAGTACTTC,CASSQGTGSSYEQYF
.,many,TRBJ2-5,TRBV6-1,TGTGCCAGCAGTTGGCAGGGGCAAGAGACCCAGTACTTC,CASSWQGQETQYF
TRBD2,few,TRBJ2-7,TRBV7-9,TGTGCCAGCAGCCCAGGGACTAGCCATCCATACGAGCAGTACTTC,CASSPGTSHPYEQYF
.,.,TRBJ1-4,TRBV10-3,TGTGCCACAAACCCGGGACAATCCCAGAAACTGTTTTTT,CATNPGQSQKLFF
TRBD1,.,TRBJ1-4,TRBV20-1,TGCAGTGCTAACCGGGGGACAGGTCTTGAAAAACTGTTTTTT,CSANRGTGLEKLFF
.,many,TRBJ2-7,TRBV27,TGTGCCAGCAGCCCGACCACAGGGAGATGGTCCTACGAGCAGTACTTC,CASSPTTGRWSYEQYF
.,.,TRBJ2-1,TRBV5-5,TGTGCCAGCAGCTGGGGGGTCCCGGGACGCTACAATGAGCAGTTCTTC,CASSWGVPGRYNEQFF
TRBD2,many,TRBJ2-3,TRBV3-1,TGTGCCAGCAGCCAAGATGGGCTAGCGGGAGGAGTAGATACGCAGTATTTT,CASSQDGLAGGVDTQYF